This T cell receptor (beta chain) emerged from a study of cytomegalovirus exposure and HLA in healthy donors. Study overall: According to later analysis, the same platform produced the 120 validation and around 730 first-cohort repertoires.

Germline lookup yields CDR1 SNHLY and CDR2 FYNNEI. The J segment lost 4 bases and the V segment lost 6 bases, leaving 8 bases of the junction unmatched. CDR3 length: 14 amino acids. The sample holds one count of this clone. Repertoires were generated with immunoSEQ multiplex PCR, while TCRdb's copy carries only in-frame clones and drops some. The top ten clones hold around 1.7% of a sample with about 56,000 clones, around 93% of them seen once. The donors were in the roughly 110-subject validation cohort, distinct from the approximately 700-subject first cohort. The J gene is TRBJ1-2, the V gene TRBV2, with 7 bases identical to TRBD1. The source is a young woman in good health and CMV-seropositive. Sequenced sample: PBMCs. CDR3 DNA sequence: TGTGCCAGCAGGGGGACCGGGACAGTCTATGGCTACACCTTC. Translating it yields CASRGTGTVYGYTF.